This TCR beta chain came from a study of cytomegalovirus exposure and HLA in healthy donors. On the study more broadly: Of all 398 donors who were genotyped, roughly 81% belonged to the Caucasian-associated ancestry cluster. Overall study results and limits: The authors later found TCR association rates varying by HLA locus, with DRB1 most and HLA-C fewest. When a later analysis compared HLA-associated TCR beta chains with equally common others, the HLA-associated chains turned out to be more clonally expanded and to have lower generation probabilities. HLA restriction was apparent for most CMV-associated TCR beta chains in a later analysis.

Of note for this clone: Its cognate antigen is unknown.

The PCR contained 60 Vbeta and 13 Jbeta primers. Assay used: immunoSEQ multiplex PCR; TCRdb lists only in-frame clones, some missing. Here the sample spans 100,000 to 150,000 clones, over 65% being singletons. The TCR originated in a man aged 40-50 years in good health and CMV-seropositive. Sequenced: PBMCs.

CDR3 region: CASSLDRGGTEAFF. For the CDR3, the DNA is TGTGCCAGCAGCTTAGATCGGGGAGGCACTGAAGCTTTCTTT. The V call is TRBV7-6, the J call TRBJ1-1; D is unclear. V lost 1 base to trimming and J lost 4 bases, with 10 bases between them. Per germline, CDR1 SGHVS and CDR2 FNYEAQ. CDR3 length: 14 amino acids.